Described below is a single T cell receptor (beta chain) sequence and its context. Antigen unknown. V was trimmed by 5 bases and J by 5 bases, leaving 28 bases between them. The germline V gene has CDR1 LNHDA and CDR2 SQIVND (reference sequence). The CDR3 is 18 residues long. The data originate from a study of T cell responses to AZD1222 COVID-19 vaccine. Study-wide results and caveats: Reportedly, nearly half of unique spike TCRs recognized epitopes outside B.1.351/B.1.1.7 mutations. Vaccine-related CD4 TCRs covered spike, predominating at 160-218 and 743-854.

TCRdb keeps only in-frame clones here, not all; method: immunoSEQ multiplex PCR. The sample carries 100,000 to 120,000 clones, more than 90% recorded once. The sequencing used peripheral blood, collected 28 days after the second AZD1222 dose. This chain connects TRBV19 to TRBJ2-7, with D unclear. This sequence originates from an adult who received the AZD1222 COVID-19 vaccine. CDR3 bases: TGTGCCAGTAGTCAAAGTGTGAGAGGCACTCGTTCGAAAGACGAGCAGTACTTC. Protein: CASSQSVRGTRSKDEQYF. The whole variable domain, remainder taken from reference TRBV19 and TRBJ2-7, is DGGITQSPKYLFRKEGQNVTLSCEQNLNHDAMYWYRQDPGQGLRLIYYSQIVNDFQKGDIAEGYSVSREKKESFPLTVTSAQKNPTAFYLCASSQSVRGTRSKDEQYFGPGTRLTVT.